This entry features one T cell receptor (beta chain) sequence. Which antigen it targets is not known. No base-level quality is on record; no much larger clone is a single base apart. The same CDR3 also results from other DNA sequences found in this sample. This record belongs to a study of shared clonotypes between healthy human individuals (dated by TCRdb to 2020 to 2021). About the study as a whole: The cohort included three men and a couple of women between 18 and 49 years of age. Per donor, three plates each were used for CD4 naive and CD4 memory, two for CD8 naive, and one for CD8 memory. To estimate repertoire size and how much clonotypes are shared between individuals, the study performed deep sequencing of blood TCR repertoires from about five healthy adults. Libraries were prepared and TCR repertoires were sequenced by different laboratories using diverse techniques, in order to increase sequencing depth and limit assay-specific biases. Between about 0.8 and 8.9 billion PBMCs per donor were obtained by leukapheresis.

Broad study findings and their caveats: Compared with non-shared clonotypes, clonotypes shared by all four sorted-subset donors had higher generation probabilities. Even with the large sequencing depth, rarefaction of the sorted-subset datasets indicated that sequencing was incomplete. Based on pairwise subsampling, the degree of clonotype sharing among donors was expected to be affected by sequencing depth. Because the study included only a small number of donors, the genetic and exposure-history diversity represented was limited. Naive subsets generally had larger estimated clonotype richness than memory subsets did. Sharing across a few donors was observed for approximately 5% of naive CD4, 3% to 4% of naive CD8, 2% to 2.5% of memory CD4, and about 0.39% of memory CD8 clonotypes. Sampling was restricted to blood, and TCR repertoires in tissue are likely to differ from TCR repertoires in blood.

Using the deep immunoSEQ assay, TCR CDR3 regions were amplified from genomic DNA by multiplex PCR. Genomic DNA extracted from each cell subset was distributed evenly over all wells of several immunoSEQ 96-well plates, and each plate served as one replicate. Each replicate PCR for sorted subsets received approximately 200 ng genomic DNA, equal to about 29,000 T cell genomes. Purified libraries were measured with a Qubit 3.0 fluorometer, size-checked on a Bioanalyzer 2100, and measured again with the KAPA Library Quantification kit. A separate single-read 150-cycle Illumina NextSeq 550 flow cell was used to sequence each immunoSEQ 96-well plate. For the original study's pipeline: Because the immunoSEQ output included only junctional sequences and no quality scores, the filtering could not be the same as the filtering used for full-length reads. Sequences were annotated with PyIR, a Python wrapper for IgBLAST v1.9, and V/J genes and CDR3 were assigned using IMGT germline references. Reads with weak V/J assignments (E-value above 1e-6), missing CDR3, stop codons, out-of-frame junctions, or ambiguous translated residues were removed. V3J clonotypes were defined as sequences sharing the same inferred V gene, J gene, and CDR3 amino acid sequence. Percentage overlap between repertoires was computed as shared unique clonotypes divided by the size of the smaller repertoire. RTK rarefaction, the Chao1 estimator, and Recon v2.1 estimates of unobserved clonotypes were used to assess repertoire richness. Generation probabilities were computed with OLGA for all TCRbeta clonotypes obtained by the gDNA method from several donors. The clones in this table, taken by TCRdb from immuneACCESS, are in-frame only. Not every clone is retained; where verified, under half of the shortfall comes from an unresolved V gene, and the cause of the rest is unknown. V, J and clone size were drawn from that table, and D and trimming were deduced from the DNA. For this sample there are 2 million to 2.5 million clones; roughly 95% appear just once. The ten most abundant clones make up roughly 1% of the sample.

For the CD8 naive samples, CD45RO-negative cells were positively selected for CCR7, yielding a CD45RA+CCR7+ population from which TemRA cells were excluded. Healthy HIV-negative adults with no recently reported acute infections or vaccinations were included as donors. Every donor was a Caucasian adult residing in Nashville, Tennessee, USA. Blood was obtained by leukapheresis, after which PBMCs were separated by Ficoll-Histopaque density gradient centrifugation and cryopreserved in liquid nitrogen vapor phase. Analytical flow cytometry was used to check the purity and quantity of each magnetically sorted T cell population. Each sorted fraction had its genomic DNA isolated and then quantified by UV absorbance on a Nanodrop 2000c. From V the trimming removes 3 bases and from J it removes 3 bases, while the gene matches leave 4 bases of the junction unaccounted for. The CDR1 and CDR2 encoded by the germline V gene are SGHDT and YYEEEE. The CDR3 runs 14 amino acids, cysteine and phenylalanine included. Of the read, only the CDR3 DNA is kept; its 42 bases are in frame from base 1.

The source of this sequence is a man aged 18 to 35 in good health. Material for sequencing was naive CD8+ T cells sorted from blood. The sample's cell subset or site label, in plain terms: CD45RA+CCR7+. The sequence is built from TRBV5-6 and TRBJ2-7; 9 central nucleotides agree with TRBD1. The CDR3 amino acid sequence is: CASSWGQGGYEQYF. The bases read TGTGCCAGCAGCTGGGGACAGGGAGGCTACGAGCAGTACTTC.